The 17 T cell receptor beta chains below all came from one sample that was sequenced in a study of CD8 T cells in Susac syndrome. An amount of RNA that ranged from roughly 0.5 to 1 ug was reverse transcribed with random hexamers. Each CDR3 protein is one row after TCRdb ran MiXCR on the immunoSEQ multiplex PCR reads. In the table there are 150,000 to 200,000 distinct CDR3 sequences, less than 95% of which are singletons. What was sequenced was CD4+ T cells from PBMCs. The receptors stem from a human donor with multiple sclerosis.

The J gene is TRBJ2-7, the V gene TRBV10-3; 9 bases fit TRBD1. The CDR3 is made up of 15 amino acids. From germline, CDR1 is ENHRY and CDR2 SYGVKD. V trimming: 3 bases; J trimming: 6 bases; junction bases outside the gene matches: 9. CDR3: CAISDQQGATGEQYF. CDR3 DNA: TGTGCCATCAGTGATCAACAGGGGGCGACTGGCGAGCAGTACTTC.

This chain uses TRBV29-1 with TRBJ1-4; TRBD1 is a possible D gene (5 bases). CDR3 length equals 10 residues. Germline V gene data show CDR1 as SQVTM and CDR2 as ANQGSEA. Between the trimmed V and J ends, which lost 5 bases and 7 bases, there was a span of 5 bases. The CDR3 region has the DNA TGCAGCGTTAGGGGTGAAAAACTGTTTTTT. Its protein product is CSVRGEKLFF.

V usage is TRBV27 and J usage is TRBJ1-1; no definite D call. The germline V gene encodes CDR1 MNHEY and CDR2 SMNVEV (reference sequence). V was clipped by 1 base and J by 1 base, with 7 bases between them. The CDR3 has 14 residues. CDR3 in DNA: TGTGCCAGCAGTTTATATAGGACGAACACTGAAGCTTTCTTT. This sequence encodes CASSLYRTNTEAFF.

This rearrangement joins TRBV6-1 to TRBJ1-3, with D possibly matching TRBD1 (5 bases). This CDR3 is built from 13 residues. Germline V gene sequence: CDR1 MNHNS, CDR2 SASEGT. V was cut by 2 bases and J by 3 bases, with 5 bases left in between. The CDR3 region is CASSEQGGNTIYF. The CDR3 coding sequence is TGTGCCAGCAGTGAACAGGGTGGAAACACCATATATTTT.

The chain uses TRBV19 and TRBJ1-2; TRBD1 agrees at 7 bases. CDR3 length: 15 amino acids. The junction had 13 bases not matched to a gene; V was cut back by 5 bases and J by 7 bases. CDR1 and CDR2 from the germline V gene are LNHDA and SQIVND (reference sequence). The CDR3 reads CASSPRGTAMGGYTF. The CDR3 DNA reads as TGTGCCAGTAGTCCGAGAGGGACAGCGATGGGTGGCTACACCTTC.

The DNA for the CDR3 is TGCAGCGTTGAAAAGGGAGGGGTCCACGAGCAGTACTTC. This gives the protein CSVEKGGVHEQYF. V gene TRBV29-1 combines with J gene TRBJ2-7; 7 bases agree with TRBD2. Germline V gene lookup returns CDR1 SQVTM and CDR2 ANQGSEA. V dropped 2 bases and J dropped 5; count of bases not matched to a gene: 6. CDR3 length equals 13 residues.

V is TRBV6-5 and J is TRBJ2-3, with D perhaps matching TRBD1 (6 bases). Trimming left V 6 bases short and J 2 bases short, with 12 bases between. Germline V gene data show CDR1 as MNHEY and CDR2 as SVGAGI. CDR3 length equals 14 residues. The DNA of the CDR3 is TGTGCCAGCAGAACGACAGGACTCACAGATACGCAGTATTTT. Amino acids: CASRTTGLTDTQYF.

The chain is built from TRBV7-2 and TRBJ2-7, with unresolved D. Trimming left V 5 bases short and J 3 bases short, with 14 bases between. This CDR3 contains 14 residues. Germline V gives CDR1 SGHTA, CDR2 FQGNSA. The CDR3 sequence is CASSQKAGFYEQYF. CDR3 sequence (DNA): TGTGCCAGCAGCCAAAAAGCCGGGTTCTACGAGCAGTACTTC.

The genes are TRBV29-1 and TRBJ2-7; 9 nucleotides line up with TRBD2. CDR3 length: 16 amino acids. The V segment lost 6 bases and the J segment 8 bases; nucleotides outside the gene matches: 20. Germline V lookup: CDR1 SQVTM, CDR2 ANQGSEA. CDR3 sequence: CSVANIAGDAFFQQYF. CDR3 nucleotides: TGCAGCGTCGCGAATATAGCGGGAGATGCCTTCTTCCAGCAGTACTTC.

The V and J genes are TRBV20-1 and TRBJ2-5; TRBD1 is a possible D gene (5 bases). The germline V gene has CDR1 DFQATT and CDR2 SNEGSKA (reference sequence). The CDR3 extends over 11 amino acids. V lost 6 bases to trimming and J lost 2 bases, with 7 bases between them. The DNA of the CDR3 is TGCAGTGCCAGACAGCAAGAGACCCAGTACTTC. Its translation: CSARQQETQYF.

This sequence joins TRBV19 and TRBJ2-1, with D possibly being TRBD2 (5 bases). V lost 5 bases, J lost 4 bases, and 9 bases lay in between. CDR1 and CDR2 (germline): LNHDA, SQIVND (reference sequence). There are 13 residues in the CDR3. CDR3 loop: CASSVSGYNEQFF. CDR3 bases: TGTGCCAGTAGTGTGTCGGGGTACAATGAGCAGTTCTTC.

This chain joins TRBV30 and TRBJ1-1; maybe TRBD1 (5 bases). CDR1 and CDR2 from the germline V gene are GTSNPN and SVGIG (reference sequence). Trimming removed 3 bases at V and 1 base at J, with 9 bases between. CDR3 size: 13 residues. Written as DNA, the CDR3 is TGTGCCTGGAGGGCGAGGGGGAACACTGAAGCTTTCTTT. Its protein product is CAWRARGNTEAFF.

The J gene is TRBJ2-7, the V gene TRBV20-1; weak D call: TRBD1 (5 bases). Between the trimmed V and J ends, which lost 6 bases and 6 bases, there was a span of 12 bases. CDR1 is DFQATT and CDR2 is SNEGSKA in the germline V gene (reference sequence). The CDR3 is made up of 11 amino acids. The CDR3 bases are TGCAGTGCGAGGACATCTGCCGAGCAGTACTTC. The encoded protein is CSARTSAEQYF.

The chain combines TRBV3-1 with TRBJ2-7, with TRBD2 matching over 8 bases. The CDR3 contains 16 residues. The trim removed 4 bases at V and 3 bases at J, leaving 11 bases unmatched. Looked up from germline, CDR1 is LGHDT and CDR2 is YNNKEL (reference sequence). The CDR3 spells CASSPRSGGWGYEQYF. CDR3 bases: TGTGCCAGCAGCCCGAGGAGCGGGGGCTGGGGCTACGAGCAGTACTTC.

The CDR3 DNA reads as TGTGCCAGCAGCTTAGATGGCAGGGAGGGCGGCTACACCTTC. Translated, it gives CASSLDGREGGYTF. The V call is TRBV7-9, the J call TRBJ1-2, with D possibly TRBD1 on 5 matching bases. CDR3 length: 14 residues. CDR1 is SEHNR, CDR2 FQNEAQ, per germline (reference sequence). V was shortened by 1 base and J by 8 bases, with 14 bases between the two germline ends.

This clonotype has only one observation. The CDR3 region is CASTALGSSTDTQYF. DNA of the CDR3: TGCGCCAGCACGGCCCTGGGGTCTAGCACAGATACGCAGTATTTT. The gene calls are TRBV5-1 and TRBJ2-3, with D unresolved. The CDR3 is 15 amino acids. V was pared by 6 bases and J by 0 bases, with 14 bases between. Germline V gene lookup returns CDR1 SGHRS and CDR2 YFSETQ.

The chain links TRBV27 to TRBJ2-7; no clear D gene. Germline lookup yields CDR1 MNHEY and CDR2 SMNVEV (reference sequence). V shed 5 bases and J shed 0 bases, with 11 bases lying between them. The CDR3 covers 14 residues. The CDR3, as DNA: TGTGCCAGCAGTATGGCAACGAGCTCCTACGAGCAGTACTTC. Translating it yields CASSMATSSYEQYF.